Below are 17 T cell receptor beta chains sequenced from a single sample in a study of regulatory T cells in long-lasting Graves disease. Arm-PCR with iRepertoire HTBI primers amplified the CDR3 regions for these TCR beta libraries. TCRdb reprocessed the multiplex PCR reads with MiXCR, giving one entry per CDR3 protein. The table includes about 620,000 distinct CDR3 sequences, 16% detected once. Noted time point: newly diagnosed GD, antithyroid drugs for less than 3 months. RNA isolated from PBMCs was used to make the TCR library. These data were also reused for a study on T cells in Graves' hyperthyroidism and ophthalmopathy.

The material sequenced was peripheral blood mononuclear cells (PBMCs), taken at new diagnosis, from a patient treated with antithyroid drugs. The source is a woman between 25 and 40 years old with Graves disease.

This clonotype was detected many times. This chain uses TRBV28 with TRBJ2-7, with D unclear. V gave up 5 bases and J gave up 6 bases, with 11 bases separating them. CDR3 size: 12 residues. CDR1 and CDR2 (germline): MDHEN, SYDVKM. The CDR3, as DNA: TGTGCCAGCAGTCTCGCCCCCGCCGAGCAGTACTTC. Translating it yields CASSLAPAEQYF.

The CDR3 DNA is TGCAGTGCCCCGGACAGGGGAAGCACAGATACGCAGTATTTT. Translation: CSAPDRGSTDTQYF. The J gene is TRBJ2-3, the V gene TRBV20-1; TRBD1 aligns across 9 bases. The J segment lost 0 bases and the V segment lost 6 bases, leaving 4 bases of the junction unmatched. This CDR3 region has 14 residues. The germline gives CDR1 DFQATT, CDR2 SNEGSKA (reference sequence).

The chain combines TRBV12-3 or TRBV12-4 with TRBJ2-1; no reliable D call. Trimming took 2 bases from V and 7 from J, leaving 9 bases between them. The CDR3 consists of 13 residues. CDR3 residues: CASSLLVMNEQFF. DNA of the CDR3: TGTGCCAGCAGTTTACTAGTTATGAATGAGCAGTTCTTC.

This clonotype was seen many times. The chain uses TRBV27 and TRBJ1-2, with D perhaps TRBD1 (5 bases). Deletions cut 2 bases from V and 4 bases from J, with 8 bases between. The CDR3 is 13 amino acids. Germline-derived CDR1 and CDR2 are MNHEY and SMNVEV (reference sequence). CDR3 DNA sequence: TGTGCCAGCAGTTTACAGGGCCTCTATGGCTACACCTTC. As protein: CASSLQGLYGYTF.

This clonotype showed up many times. The rearrangement uses TRBV7-8 and TRBJ1-2, with unresolved D. Germline CDR1 SGHVS, CDR2 FQNEAQ. This CDR3 comprises 15 residues. V shed 2 bases and J shed 2 bases, with 12 bases lying between them. This CDR3 is CASSLSFWRNYGYTF. CDR3 sequence (DNA): TGTGCCAGCAGCTTATCCTTTTGGCGGAACTATGGCTACACCTTC.

This clonotype was detected a few times. V is TRBV2 and J is TRBJ2-2; 13 bases agree with TRBD2. This CDR3 has 19 amino acids. With V trimmed by 6 bases and J by 5 bases, 15 bases remained unmatched. Germline V gene sequence: CDR1 SNHLY, CDR2 FYNNEI. The CDR3 bases are TGTGCCAGCAGGAAACTAGCGGGAGGGAAGTCCCCTACGACCGGGGAGCTGTTTTTT. Its protein is CASRKLAGGKSPTTGELFF.

In this sample, this clonotype turned up many times. The chain employs TRBV2 and TRBJ2-6, with D possibly being TRBD1 (6 bases). Between the trimmed V and J ends, which lost 2 bases and 2 bases, there was a span of 13 bases. The V gene's germline CDR1 is SNHLY and CDR2 FYNNEI. This CDR3 region has 17 residues. Here the CDR3 DNA reads TGTGCCAGCAGTGAAAGGGCCGCAGGGGCTGGGGCCAACGTCCTGACTTTC. Residues: CASSERAAGAGANVLTF. Using reference TRBV2 and TRBJ2-6 for the parts outside the CDR3, the full variable domain is EPEVTQTPSHQVTQMGQEVILRCVPISNHLYFYWYRQILGQKVEFLVSFYNNEISEKSEIFDDQFSVERPDGSNFTLKIRSTKLEDSAMYFCASSERAAGAGANVLTFGAGSRLTVL.

The sample holds many counts of this clonotype. This sequence joins TRBV7-9 and TRBJ1-6; no clear D gene. The V gene lost 2 bases and the J gene lost 13 bases, with 15 bases spanning the gap. This CDR3 has 14 amino acids. Germline CDR1 is SEHNR and CDR2 is FQNEAQ (reference sequence). The CDR3: CASSLNTEVSPLHF. The CDR3 DNA sequence: TGTGCCAGCAGCTTAAACACAGAGGTTTCGCCCCTCCACTTT.

This clonotype was seen at least ten times. V usage is TRBV15 and J usage is TRBJ2-7; no clear D gene. V lost 3 bases and J lost 1, with 13 bases in between. Per the germline V gene, CDR1 is LNHNV and CDR2 is YYDKDF (reference sequence). CDR3 length: 15 residues. This CDR3 is CATSRESVGSYEQYF. Here the CDR3 DNA reads TGTGCCACCAGCAGGGAGTCGGTAGGTTCCTACGAGCAGTACTTC.

Ten or more counts support this clonotype. The chain combines TRBV12-3 or TRBV12-4 with TRBJ1-1; D ambiguous. The CDR3 covers 14 residues. Trimming removed 6 bases from V and 4 bases from J, with 15 bases in between. The CDR3 DNA reads TGTGCCAGCAGCCTTTTAGAGGGATCCACTGAAGCTTTCTTT. Translated, it gives CASSLLEGSTEAFF.

This clonotype came up many times. V is TRBV12-3 or TRBV12-4 and J is TRBJ2-7, with 7 bases that match TRBD2. CDR3 length: 14 residues. After removal of 6 bases from V and 3 bases from J, the junction contained 8 bases not matched to a gene. CDR3 DNA: TGTGCCAGCAGCTCTAGCGGAAAACACTACGAGCAGTACTTC. As protein: CASSSSGKHYEQYF.

Only a few counts were recorded for this clonotype. The rearrangement links TRBV11-1 to TRBJ2-7; no firm D call. CDR1 is SGHAT, CDR2 FQDESV, per germline (reference sequence). The CDR3 runs 13 residues. V was cut by 1 base and J by 6 bases, with 10 bases left in between. CDR3 coding DNA: TGTGCCAGCAGCTTAGATTGGGGATCCGAGCAGTACTTC. This translates into CASSLDWGSEQYF.

This chain links TRBV3-1 with TRBJ2-7, with D perhaps given as TRBD1 or TRBD2 (5 bases each). Germline loops: CDR1 LGHDT, CDR2 YNNKEL (reference sequence). This CDR3 has 14 residues. With 3 bases removed from V and 2 bases from J, the gap between germline ends came to 11 bases. In DNA, the CDR3 is TGTGCCAGCAGCCAGGGGACCCGGGCCTACGAGCAGTACTTC. This codes for CASSQGTRAYEQYF.

This clonotype appeared many times. The CDR3 protein is CASSLRETGELFF. The CDR3 coding sequence is TGTGCCAGCAGCTTAAGAGAAACCGGGGAGCTGTTTTTT. This chain uses TRBV11-2 with TRBJ2-2, with D unresolved. The CDR3 loop spans 13 amino acids. Trimming took 2 bases from V and 5 from J, leaving 6 bases between them. CDR1 and CDR2 (germline): SGHAT, FQNNGV.

This clonotype was observed many times. The chain has TRBV28 and TRBJ2-2, with D possibly matching TRBD2 (5 bases). The CDR3 extends over 16 amino acids. CDR1 and CDR2 from the germline V gene are MDHEN and SYDVKM. Trimming took off 6 bases at V and 4 bases at J, with 18 bases between the two ends. This CDR3 is CASRPGEVWLTGELFF. The CDR3 DNA sequence: TGTGCCAGCAGGCCCGGGGAAGTGTGGCTCACCGGGGAGCTGTTTTTT.

This sequence joins TRBV24-1 and TRBJ2-3; weak D call: TRBD1 (5 bases). The CDR3 extends over 16 amino acids. CDR1 KGHDR and CDR2 SFDVKD come from the germline V gene. V was pared by 2 bases and J by 3 bases, with 14 bases between. This chain's CDR3 is CATSDSSGLGTDTQYF. CDR3 in DNA: TGTGCCACCAGTGATTCCTCAGGGTTGGGTACAGATACGCAGTATTTT.

This clonotype was found many times. The chain links TRBV12-3 or TRBV12-4 to TRBJ2-1; the match to TRBD2 covers 7 bases. After removal of 3 bases from V and 8 bases from J, the junction contained 7 bases not matched to a gene. The CDR3 is 14 amino acids. CDR3 nucleotide sequence: TGTGCCAGCAGTTTGGGCGGGAGCTCAGATGAGCAGTTCTTC. Protein product: CASSLGGSSDEQFF.